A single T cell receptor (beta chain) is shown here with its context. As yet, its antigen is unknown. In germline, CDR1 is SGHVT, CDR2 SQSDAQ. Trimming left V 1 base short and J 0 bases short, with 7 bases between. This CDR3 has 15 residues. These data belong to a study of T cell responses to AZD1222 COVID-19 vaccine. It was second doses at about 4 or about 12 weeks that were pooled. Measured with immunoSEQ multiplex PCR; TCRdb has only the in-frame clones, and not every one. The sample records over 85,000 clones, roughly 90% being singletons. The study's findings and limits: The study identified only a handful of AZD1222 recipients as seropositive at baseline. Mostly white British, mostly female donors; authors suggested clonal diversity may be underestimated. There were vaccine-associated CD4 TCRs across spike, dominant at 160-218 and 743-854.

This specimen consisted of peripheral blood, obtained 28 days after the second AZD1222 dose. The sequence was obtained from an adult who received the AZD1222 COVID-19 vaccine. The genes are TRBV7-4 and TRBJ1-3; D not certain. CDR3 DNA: TGTGCCAGCAGCTTAGAGGTCCTCTCTGGAAACACCATATATTTT. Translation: CASSLEVLSGNTIYF.